This TCR beta chain derives from a study of cytomegalovirus exposure and HLA in healthy donors. Overall study results and limits: It was shown in a later analysis that HLA-associated TCR beta chains were more clonally expanded than other, equally common chains. A missense DCLRE1C variant was associated with V- and J-gene trimming of TCR beta chains in a later analysis, and an independent cohort replicated the association.

The V gene lost 4 bases and the J gene lost 2 bases, with 21 bases spanning the gap. Per germline, CDR1 MNHNS and CDR2 SASEGT. There are 18 residues in the CDR3. Both 60 Vbeta primers and 13 Jbeta primers went into the PCR. The protocol was immunoSEQ multiplex PCR, while the TCRdb copy is restricted to in-frame clones and leaves out a portion. The table counts some 70,000 clones; roughly 2.6% lies in the top ten. Note on this clone: The antigen remains unidentified.

The chain combines TRBV6-1 with TRBJ1-5, with D tentatively TRBD1 (6 bases). Sequencing was carried out using PBMCs. The TCR sequence derives from a man between 35 and 55 years old in good health and CMV-seronegative. CDR3 in amino acids: CASSAQLFTGLGNQPQHF. The CDR3 coding sequence is TGTGCCAGCAGTGCCCAACTATTCACAGGGTTGGGCAATCAGCCCCAGCATTTT.